This is a list of T cell receptor beta chains from one sample in a study of T cell responses to AZD1222 COVID-19 vaccine. Produced via immunoSEQ multiplex PCR; TCRdb's table is partial and in-frame only. The sample yields around 190,000 clones, under 95% seen once. This sample comprised peripheral blood, obtained 28 days after the second AZD1222 dose. The receptors were gathered from an adult who received the AZD1222 COVID-19 vaccine. Each CDR3 is given with its conserved first and last residue. D genes are given only for firm matches. Expanded clones are given a class, and other clones once, few, many or no size at all.

16 | - | TRBJ2-1 | TRBV27 | TRBD2 | TGTGCCAGCAGTTTATCGTGGCTAGCGGGTAACAATGAGCAGTTCTTC | CASSLSWLAGNNEQFF
14 | - | TRBJ2-2 | TRBV19 | - | TGTGCCAGTAGTATCCTGAGGAACACCGGGGAGCTGTTTTTT | CASSILRNTGELFF
16 | once | TRBJ1-4 | TRBV19 | - | TGTGCCAGTAGCTTATCGGGCGGGTTCGTCAATGAAAAACTGTTTTTT | CASSLSGGFVNEKLFF
13 | - | TRBJ1-4 | TRBV27 | - | TGTGCCAGCAGTTATGCGCTTAATGAAAAACTGTTTTTT | CASSYALNEKLFF
14 | - | TRBJ1-4 | TRBV5-4 | - | TGTGCCAGCAGCTCAGGGGCAACTAATGAAAAACTGTTTTTT | CASSSGATNEKLFF
13 | - | TRBJ1-2 | TRBV2 | TRBD1 | TGTGCCAGCAGCTTCCAGGGGGCCTATGGCTACACCTTC | CASSFQGAYGYTF
15 | - | TRBJ2-3 | TRBV6-5 | TRBD2 | TGTGCCAGCAGAAAGATTGGGACTACCCTAGATACGCAGTATTTT | CASRKIGTTLDTQYF
20 | - | TRBJ2-2 | TRBV5-1 | - | TGCGCCAGCAGCTCAGACTCATTCGGCGATTTTTTTACGAACACCGGGGAGCTGTTTTTT | CASSSDSFGDFFTNTGELFF
14 | - | TRBJ1-2 | TRBV5-5 | - | TGTGCCAGCAGCTTGGAAGGTTTAAACTATGGCTACACCTTC | CASSLEGLNYGYTF
13 | - | TRBJ1-6 | TRBV6-1 | - | TGTGCCAGCAGTGAAGCGGCCCTTTTACCCCTCCACTTT | CASSEAALLPLHF
16 | - | TRBJ2-1 | TRBV29-1 | TRBD2 | TGCAGCGTTGAAGGGCTAGCGGGAAGGTCCTACAATGAGCAGTTCTTC | CSVEGLAGRSYNEQFF
14 | - | TRBJ1-2 | TRBV7-9 | - | TGTGCCAGCAGCTTGGGCAGTTCCAACTATGGCTACACCTTC | CASSLGSSNYGYTF
12 | - | TRBJ1-2 | TRBV5-1 | - | TGCGCCAGCAGCTTCAATGGTTTTGGCTACACCTTC | CASSFNGFGYTF
13 | once | TRBJ2-7 | TRBV28 | TRBD1 | TGTGCCAGCCATAAACAGGGGCTCTACGAGCAGTACTTC | CASHKQGLYEQYF
13 | - | TRBJ2-7 | TRBV29-1 | - | TGCAGCATCCTCCTATTGGACAGTAACGAGCAGTACTTC | CSILLLDSNEQYF
15 | - | TRBJ2-1 | TRBV4-3 | TRBD2 | TGCGCCAGCAGCCAAGAGGCTAGCGGGGCAAATGAGCAGTTCTTC | CASSQEASGANEQFF
18 | - | TRBJ2-1 | TRBV9 | TRBD2 | TGTGCCAGCAGTGAAACGGAGCGGGGGGCGGAAACATACAATGAGCAGTTCTTC | CASSETERGAETYNEQFF
14 | - | TRBJ1-2 | TRBV7-9 | - | TGTGCCAGCAGCTCAGGGGCGTCTAACTATGGCTACACCTTC | CASSSGASNYGYTF
13 | - | TRBJ1-3 | TRBV19 | - | TGTGCCACCACGCGGGGACCGGGAAACACCATATATTTT | CATTRGPGNTIYF
10 | - | TRBJ2-2 | TRBV2 | - | TGTGCCAGCGGGGACGGGGAGCTGTTTTTT | CASGDGELFF